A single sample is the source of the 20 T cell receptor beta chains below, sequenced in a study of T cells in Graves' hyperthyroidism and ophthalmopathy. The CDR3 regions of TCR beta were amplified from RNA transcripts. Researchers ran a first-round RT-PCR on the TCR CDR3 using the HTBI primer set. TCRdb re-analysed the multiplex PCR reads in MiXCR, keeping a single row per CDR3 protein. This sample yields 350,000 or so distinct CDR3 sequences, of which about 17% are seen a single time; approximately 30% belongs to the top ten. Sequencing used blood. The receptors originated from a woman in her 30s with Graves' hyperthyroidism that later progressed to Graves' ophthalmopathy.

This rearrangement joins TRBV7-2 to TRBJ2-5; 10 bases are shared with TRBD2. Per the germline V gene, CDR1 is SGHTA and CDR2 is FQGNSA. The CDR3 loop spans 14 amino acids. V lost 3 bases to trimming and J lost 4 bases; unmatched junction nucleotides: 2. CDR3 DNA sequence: TGTGCCAGCAGCTTCAGCGGGGGGGCAGAGACCCAGTACTTC. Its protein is CASSFSGGAETQYF.

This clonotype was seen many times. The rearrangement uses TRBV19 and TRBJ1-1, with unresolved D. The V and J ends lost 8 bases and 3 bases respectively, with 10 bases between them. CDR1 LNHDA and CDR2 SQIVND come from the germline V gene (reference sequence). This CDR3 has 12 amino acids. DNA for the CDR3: TGTGCCAGTGCCAGCGGGTACACTGAAGCTTTCTTT. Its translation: CASASGYTEAFF.

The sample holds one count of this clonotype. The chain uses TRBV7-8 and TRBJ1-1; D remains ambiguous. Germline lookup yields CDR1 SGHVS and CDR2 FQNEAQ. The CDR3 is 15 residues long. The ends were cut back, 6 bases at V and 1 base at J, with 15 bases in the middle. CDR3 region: CASSSRRIQNTEAFF. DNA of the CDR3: TGTGCCAGCAGTTCGAGACGGATTCAGAACACTGAAGCTTTCTTT. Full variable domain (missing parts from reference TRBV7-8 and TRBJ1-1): GAGVSQSPRYKVAKRGQDVALRCDPISGHVSLFWYQQALGQGPEFLTYFQNEAQLDKSGLPSDRFFAERPEGSVSTLKIQRTQQEDSAVYLCASSSRRIQNTEAFFGQGTRLTVV.

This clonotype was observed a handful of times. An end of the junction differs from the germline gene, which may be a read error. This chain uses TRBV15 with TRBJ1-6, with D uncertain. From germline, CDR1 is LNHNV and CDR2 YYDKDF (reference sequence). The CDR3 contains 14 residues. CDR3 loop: CATSSGGNNSPLHF. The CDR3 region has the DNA TGTGCCACCAGCAGCGGAGGGAACAATTCACCCCTCCACTTC.

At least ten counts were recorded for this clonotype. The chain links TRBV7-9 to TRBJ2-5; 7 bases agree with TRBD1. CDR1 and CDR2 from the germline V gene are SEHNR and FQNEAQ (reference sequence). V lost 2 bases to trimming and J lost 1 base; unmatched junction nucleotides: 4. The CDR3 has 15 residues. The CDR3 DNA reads TGTGCCAGCAGCTTACTGGACAGGCCCCAAGAGACCCAGTACTTC. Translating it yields CASSLLDRPQETQYF.

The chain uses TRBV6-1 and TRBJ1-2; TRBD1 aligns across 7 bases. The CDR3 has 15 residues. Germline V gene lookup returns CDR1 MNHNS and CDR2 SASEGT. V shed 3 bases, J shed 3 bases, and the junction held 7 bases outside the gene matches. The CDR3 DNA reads TGTGCCAGCAGTGACCCGGGACAGCGTCACTATGGCTACACCTTC. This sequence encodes CASSDPGQRHYGYTF.

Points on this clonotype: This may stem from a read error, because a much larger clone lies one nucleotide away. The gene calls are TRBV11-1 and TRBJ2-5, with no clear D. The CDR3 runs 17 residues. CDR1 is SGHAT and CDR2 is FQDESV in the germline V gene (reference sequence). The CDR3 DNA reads TGTGCCAGCAGCTCCGTAGGACGGTCGAACCCCCAAGGGACCCAGTACTTC. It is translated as CASSSVGRSNPQGTQYF.

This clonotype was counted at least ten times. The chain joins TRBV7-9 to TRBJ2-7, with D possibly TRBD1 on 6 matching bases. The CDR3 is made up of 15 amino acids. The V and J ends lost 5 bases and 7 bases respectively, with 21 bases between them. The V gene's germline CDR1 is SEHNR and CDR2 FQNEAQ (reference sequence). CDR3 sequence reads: CASSPRGQTRAEQYF. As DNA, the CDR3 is TGTGCCAGCAGCCCCAGGGGCCAAACTCGGGCGGAGCAGTACTTC.

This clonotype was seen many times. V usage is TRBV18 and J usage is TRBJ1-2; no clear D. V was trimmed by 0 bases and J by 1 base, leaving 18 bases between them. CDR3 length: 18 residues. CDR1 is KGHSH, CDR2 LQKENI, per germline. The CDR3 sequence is CASSPPRTSKGFNYGYTF. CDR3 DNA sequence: TGTGCCAGCTCACCACCACGCACAAGTAAAGGATTTAACTATGGCTACACCTTC.

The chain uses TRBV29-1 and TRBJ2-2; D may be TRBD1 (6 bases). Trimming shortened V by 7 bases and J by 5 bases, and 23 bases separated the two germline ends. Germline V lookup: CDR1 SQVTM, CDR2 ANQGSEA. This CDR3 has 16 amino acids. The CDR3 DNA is TGCAGCGCAAGGCGATCAGGGCAGGGGATTACCGGGGAGCTGTTTTTT. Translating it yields CSARRSGQGITGELFF.

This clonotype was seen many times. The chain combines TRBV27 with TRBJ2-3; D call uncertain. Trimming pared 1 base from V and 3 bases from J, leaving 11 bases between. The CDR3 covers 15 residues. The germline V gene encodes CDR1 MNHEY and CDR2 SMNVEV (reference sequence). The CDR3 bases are TGTGCCAGCAGTTTATGGCCTGCCCTTACAGATACGCAGTATTTT. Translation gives CASSLWPALTDTQYF.

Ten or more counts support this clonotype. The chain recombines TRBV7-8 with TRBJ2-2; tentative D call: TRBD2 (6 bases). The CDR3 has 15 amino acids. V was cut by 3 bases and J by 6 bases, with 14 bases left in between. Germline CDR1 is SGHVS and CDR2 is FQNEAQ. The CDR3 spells CASSFSGYVSGELFF. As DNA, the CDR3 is TGTGCCAGCAGCTTTAGCGGATACGTGTCCGGGGAGCTGTTTTTT.

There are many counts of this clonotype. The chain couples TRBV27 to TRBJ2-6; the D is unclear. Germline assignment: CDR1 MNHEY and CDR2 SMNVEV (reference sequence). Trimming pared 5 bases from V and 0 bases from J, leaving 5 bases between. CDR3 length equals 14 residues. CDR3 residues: CASSTSSGANVLTF. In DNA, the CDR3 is TGTGCCAGCAGTACAAGCTCTGGGGCCAACGTCCTGACTTTC. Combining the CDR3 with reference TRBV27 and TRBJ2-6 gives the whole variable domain EAQVTQNPRYLITVTGKKLTVTCSQNMNHEYMSWYRQDPGLGLRQIYYSMNVEVTDKGDVPEGYKVSRKEKRNFPLILESPSPNQTSLYFCASSTSSGANVLTFGAGSRLTVL.

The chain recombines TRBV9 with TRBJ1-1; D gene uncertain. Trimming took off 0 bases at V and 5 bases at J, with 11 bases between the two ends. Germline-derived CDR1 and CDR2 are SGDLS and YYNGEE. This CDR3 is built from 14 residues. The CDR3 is CASSVGPLQTEAFF. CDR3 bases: TGTGCCAGCAGCGTAGGTCCCCTCCAGACTGAAGCTTTCTTT. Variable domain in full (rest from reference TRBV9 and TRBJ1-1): DSGVTQTPKHLITATGQRVTLRCSPRSGDLSVYWYQQSLDQGLQFLIQYYNGEERAKGNILERFSAQQFPDLHSELNLSSLELGDSALYFCASSVGPLQTEAFFGQGTRLTVV.

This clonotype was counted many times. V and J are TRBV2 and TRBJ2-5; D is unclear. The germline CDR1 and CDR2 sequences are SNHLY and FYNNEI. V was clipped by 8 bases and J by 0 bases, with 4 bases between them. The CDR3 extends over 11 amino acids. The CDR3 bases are TGTGCCAGCCAGTACCAAGAGACCCAGTACTTC. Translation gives CASQYQETQYF.

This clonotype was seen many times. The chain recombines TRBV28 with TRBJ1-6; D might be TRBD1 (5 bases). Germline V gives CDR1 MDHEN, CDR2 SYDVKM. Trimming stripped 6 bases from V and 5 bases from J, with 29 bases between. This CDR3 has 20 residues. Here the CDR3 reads CASSGLHRLGRVTDNSPLHF. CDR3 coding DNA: TGTGCCAGCAGCGGCCTACATCGACTCGGCAGGGTGACCGATAATTCACCCCTCCACTTT.

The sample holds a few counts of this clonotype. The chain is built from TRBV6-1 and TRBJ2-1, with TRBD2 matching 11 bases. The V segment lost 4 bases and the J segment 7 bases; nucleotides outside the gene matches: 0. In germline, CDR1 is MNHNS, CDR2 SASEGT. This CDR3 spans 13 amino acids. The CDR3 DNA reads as TGTGCCAGCAGTGGACTAGCGGGAAATGAGCAGTTCTTC. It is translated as CASSGLAGNEQFF.

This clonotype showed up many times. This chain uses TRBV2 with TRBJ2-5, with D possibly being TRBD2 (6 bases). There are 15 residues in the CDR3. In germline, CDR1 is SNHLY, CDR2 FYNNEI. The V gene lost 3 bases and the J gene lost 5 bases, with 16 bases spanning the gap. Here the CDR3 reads CASSETAGSRETQYF. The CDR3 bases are TGTGCCAGCAGTGAGACCGCCGGGAGTCGGGAGACCCAGTACTTC.

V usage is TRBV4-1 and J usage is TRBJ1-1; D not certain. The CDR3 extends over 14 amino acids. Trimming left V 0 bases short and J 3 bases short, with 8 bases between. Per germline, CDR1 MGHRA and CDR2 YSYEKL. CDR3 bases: TGCGCCAGCAGCCAAGATATCCGCGACACTGAAGCTTTCTTT. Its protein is CASSQDIRDTEAFF.

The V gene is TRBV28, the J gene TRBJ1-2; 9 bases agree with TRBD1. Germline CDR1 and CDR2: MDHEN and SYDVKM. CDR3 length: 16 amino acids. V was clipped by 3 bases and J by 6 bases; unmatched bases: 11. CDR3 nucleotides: TGTGCCAGCAGTTTCCTTACAGGGGGCTCCCCGAATGGCTACACCTTC. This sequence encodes CASSFLTGGSPNGYTF.